This note documents a single T cell receptor (beta chain) sequence. Its specificity is unknown. Germline lookup yields CDR1 MNHEY and CDR2 SMNVEV (reference sequence). With V trimmed by 2 bases and J by 5 bases, 13 bases remained unmatched. This CDR3 is 17 amino acids long. Alongside a J-beta primer mix, a sample-barcoded 5' primer served in a second PCR lasting roughly 6 to 11 cycles. MiXCR, run by TCRdb on the 5' RACE reads, gives a single entry per CDR3 protein. The table includes approximately 850,000 distinct CDR3 sequences, around 45% detected once. This entry is derived from a study of blood T cells in healthy people across ages. Whole-study findings and limits: There was no known CMV status for donors, so expanded clonotype changes were possibly confounded.

Sequenced sample: blood. This TCR was recovered from a man in his fifties or sixties in good health. V is TRBV27 and J is TRBJ2-5, with 8 bases lining up with TRBD2. CDR3 amino acids: CASSLKRGPSRGETQYF. In DNA, the CDR3 is TGTGCCAGCAGTTTAAAGCGGGGGCCGAGTCGGGGGGAGACCCAGTACTTC.